This T cell receptor (beta chain) was documented in a study of cytomegalovirus exposure and HLA in healthy donors. CDR1 SGDLS and CDR2 YYNGEE come from the germline V gene. Trimming removed 8 bases from V and 0 bases from J, with 2 bases in between. The CDR3 covers 11 residues. Regarding this clone: Its antigen is currently unknown.

Study results and limitations: Through in vitro validation, a few CMV-associated chains were shown to be specific for CMV antigens. For cytomegalovirus status, the classifier reportedly gave diagnoses with high specificity and sensitivity. TRBV6-2, TRBV6-3 and other indistinguishable V segments were excluded. In a later analysis, V- and J-gene trimming of beta chains associated with a DCLRE1C missense variant, replicated independently.

Primers for the PCR totalled 60 Vbeta and 13 Jbeta. Profiling relied on immunoSEQ multiplex PCR, and the TCRdb table lists in-frame clones only, not all of them. The repertoire has about 140,000 clones, approximately 83% of them found once; the top ten carry roughly 4.2%. Sequencing was carried out using PBMCs. This rearrangement joins TRBV9 to TRBJ2-2; unclear D gene. The receptor was isolated from a man aged 40-49 years in good health and CMV-seropositive. In DNA form, the CDR3 reads TGTGCCAGTACGAACACCGGGGAGCTGTTTTTT. It yields the protein CASTNTGELFF. The whole variable domain, filled in from reference TRBV9 and TRBJ2-2, reads DSGVTQTPKHLITATGQRVTLRCSPRSGDLSVYWYQQSLDQGLQFLIQYYNGEERAKGNILERFSAQQFPDLHSELNLSSLELGDSALYFCASTNTGELFFGEGSRLTVL.